One sample yielded the 25 T cell receptor beta chains listed below, sequenced in a study of T cells in tuberculosis (dated by TCRdb to 2016 to 2018). The time point label corresponds to: new active TB diagnosis, blood taken before or within 7 days of starting treatment. Receptor libraries were prepared by the immunoSEQ multiplex PCR assay. Held by TCRdb, this immuneACCESS table contains in-frame sequences only and omits some clones. Under half of the omission traces to an unresolved V gene where checked; the cause of the rest is unknown. The sample table records approximately 49,000 clones; 90% to 95% of these occur just once. The ten top clones hold 1.4% of the sample. The starting material was PBMCs, obtained at tuberculosis diagnosis. Receptor source: an adult with tuberculosis.

The chain combines TRBV15 with TRBJ2-5, with D possibly matching TRBD1 (6 bases). V was shortened by 0 bases and J by 1 base, with 9 bases between the two germline ends. The CDR3 has 15 amino acids. CDR1 and CDR2 (germline): LNHNV, YYDKDF (reference sequence). DNA of the CDR3: TGTGCCACCAGCAGAGAAGGGGGACGCCAAGAGACCCAGTACTTC. It encodes CATSREGGRQETQYF.

This clone was detected a few times. This chain links TRBV6-1 with TRBJ1-2, with D possibly matching TRBD1 (6 bases). The CDR3 has 15 residues. The germline V and J ends were trimmed by 0 bases and 4 bases, with 12 bases remaining between them. Germline CDR1 is MNHNS and CDR2 is SASEGT. This CDR3 reads CASSEALQGTYGYTF. The CDR3 nucleotides are TGTGCCAGCAGTGAAGCGCTTCAGGGGACCTATGGCTACACCTTC.

The chain joins TRBV4-3 to TRBJ1-3, with D perhaps matching TRBD1 (5 bases). The V gene's germline CDR1 is LGHNA and CDR2 YSLEER. Trimming removed 0 bases from V and 1 base from J, with 7 bases in between. The CDR3 length is 15 residues. In DNA, the CDR3 is TGCGCCAGCAGCCAAGATCACAGGTCTGGAAACACCATATATTTT. It yields the protein CASSQDHRSGNTIYF.

V and J are TRBV18 and TRBJ1-6; TRBD1 is a possible D gene (5 bases). The CDR3 totals 15 residues. Germline CDR1 and CDR2: KGHSH and LQKENI. Between the trimmed V and J ends, which lost 6 bases and 6 bases, there was a span of 15 bases. The CDR3 loop reads CASSLQGLGNSPLHF. In DNA form, the CDR3 reads TGTGCCAGCTCGCTGCAGGGACTAGGTAATTCACCCCTCCACTTT.

The rearrangement links TRBV19 to TRBJ1-1, with D perhaps matching TRBD1 (5 bases). The CDR3 spans 13 residues. Germline CDR1 LNHDA, CDR2 SQIVND (reference sequence). Trimming removed 6 bases at V and 0 bases at J, with 8 bases between. CDR3 nucleotides: TGTGCCAGTAGCAGGGATTTGAACACTGAAGCTTTCTTT. Translation: CASSRDLNTEAFF.

The CDR3 nucleotides are TGTGCCCAAAGACGGGTCAATGAGCAGTTCTTC. It is translated as CAQRRVNEQFF. J is TRBJ2-1 and V is TRBV30; D is uncertain. The CDR3 has 11 amino acids. Looked up from germline, CDR1 is GTSNPN and CDR2 is SVGIG (reference sequence). Trimming stripped 8 bases from V and 6 bases from J, with 11 bases between.

The gene calls are TRBV5-1 and TRBJ1-5; 11 positions agree with TRBD1. The CDR3 is 16 residues long. With V trimmed by 0 bases and J by 5 bases, 4 bases remained unmatched. Looked up from germline, CDR1 is SGHRS and CDR2 is YFSETQ. The CDR3 protein is CASSLGDRGSHQPQHF. The CDR3 DNA reads TGCGCCAGCAGCTTGGGGGACAGGGGGTCCCATCAGCCCCAGCATTTT.

V is TRBV19 and J is TRBJ1-2; possible D gene TRBD1, 5 bases. The CDR3 is 15 residues long. Looked up from germline, CDR1 is LNHDA and CDR2 is SQIVND (reference sequence). V lost 3 bases and J 6 bases, leaving 17 bases between the germline ends. CDR3 sequence: CASSIGAVSIHGYTF. DNA of the CDR3: TGTGCCAGTAGTATTGGGGCAGTCTCTATCCATGGCTACACCTTC.

The chain carries TRBV5-1 and TRBJ2-7; 8 bases match TRBD1. The V gene's germline CDR1 is SGHRS and CDR2 YFSETQ. The CDR3 has 14 amino acids. Trimming at V came to 4 bases and at J to 2 bases, leaving 5 bases not matched to a gene. Here the CDR3 DNA reads TGCGCCAGCAGCAGGACAGGGTTCCCCTACGAGCAGTACTTC. Amino acids: CASSRTGFPYEQYF.

The rearrangement joins TRBV6-5 to TRBJ2-7; TRBD1 aligns across 7 bases. The junction had 10 bases not matched to a gene; V was cut back by 6 bases and J by 2 bases. CDR3 size: 15 residues. CDR1 and CDR2 (germline): MNHEY, SVGAGI. The CDR3: CASRRTQTGTYEQYF. CDR3 bases: TGTGCCAGCAGACGCACCCAGACAGGGACCTACGAGCAGTACTTC.

This chain joins TRBV2 and TRBJ2-7; D is perhaps TRBD1 (6 bases). Germline-derived CDR1 and CDR2 are SNHLY and FYNNEI. CDR3 length: 17 amino acids. Trimming shortened V by 4 bases and J by 0 bases, and 19 bases separated the two germline ends. CDR3 in DNA: TGTGCCAGCAGTGGGTTGGGGGCCGGGACGGTCTCCTACGAGCAGTACTTC. Its protein product is CASSGLGAGTVSYEQYF.

The V and J genes are TRBV5-1 and TRBJ2-5; D is ambiguous. The germline gives CDR1 SGHRS, CDR2 YFSETQ. This CDR3 spans 15 amino acids. The V end was cut by 0 bases, the J end by 4 bases, with 13 bases between. The CDR3 loop is CASSLVSLSGETQYF. The CDR3 DNA sequence: TGCGCCAGCAGCTTGGTTTCCCTATCAGGAGAGACCCAGTACTTC.

The chain uses TRBV10-1 and TRBJ1-2, with 7 bases identical to TRBD1. The V gene's germline CDR1 is WNHNN and CDR2 SYGVQD (reference sequence). This CDR3 comprises 14 residues. With V trimmed by 4 bases and J by 6 bases, 8 bases remained unmatched. CDR3 sequence reads: CASSVGGSRNGYTF. The CDR3 region has the DNA TGCGCCAGCAGTGTAGGGGGCAGTCGGAATGGCTACACCTTC.

The chain employs TRBV4-1 and TRBJ1-5; 10 bases fit TRBD1. Germline trimming cut 0 bases from V and 4 bases from J; bases unmatched to any gene: 9. The germline CDR1 and CDR2 sequences are MGHRA and YSYEKL. This CDR3 contains 18 residues. CDR3 DNA sequence: TGCGCCAGCAGCCAAGAAATTGGGGGACAGGGGAATAATCAGCCCCAGCATTTT. Translated: CASSQEIGGQGNNQPQHF.

The gene calls are TRBV30 and TRBJ2-7, with 9 bases identical to TRBD2. The junction had 5 bases not matched to a gene; V was cut back by 0 bases and J by 2 bases. This CDR3 spans 15 amino acids. The germline CDR1 and CDR2 sequences are GTSNPN and SVGIG (reference sequence). The CDR3 here is CAWSVRASGTYEQYF. Written as DNA, the CDR3 is TGTGCCTGGAGTGTAAGGGCTAGCGGGACCTACGAGCAGTACTTC.

The J gene is TRBJ1-2, the V gene TRBV2; possible D gene TRBD1, 5 bases. Germline CDR1 SNHLY, CDR2 FYNNEI. Trimming took 4 bases from V and 4 from J, leaving 10 bases between them. CDR3 length equals 13 residues. The CDR3 region is CASSGRQFYGYTF. The CDR3 DNA is TGTGCCAGCAGTGGAAGACAGTTCTATGGCTACACCTTC.

The V gene is TRBV5-4, the J gene TRBJ2-1, with 13 bases aligning to TRBD2. The CDR3 length is 13 residues. V lost 4 bases and J lost 11; bases outside the gene matches: 3. Germline CDR1 SGHNT, CDR2 YYREEE (reference sequence). In DNA form, the CDR3 reads TGTGCCAGCAGCCCGGGACTAGCGGGAAAGCAGTTCTTC. This translates into CASSPGLAGKQFF.

V usage is TRBV21-1 and J usage is TRBJ1-2; TRBD1, the D gene given by the table, was not confirmed from the DNA. TRBV21-1 is tagged as a pseudogene. There are 14 residues in the CDR3. CDR3 protein: CASSKAQGGYGYTF. The CDR3 nucleotides are TGTGCCAGCAGCAAGGCTCAAGGGGGCTATGGCTACACCTTC.

The V and J genes are TRBV2 and TRBJ1-5, with a possible D match to TRBD1 (6 bases). This CDR3 is built from 14 residues. Trimming removed 4 bases at V and 5 bases at J, with 12 bases between. CDR1 and CDR2 (germline): SNHLY, FYNNEI. DNA of the CDR3: TGTGCCAGCAGTGGAGGACAGTGGGATCAGCCCCAGCATTTT. This translates into CASSGGQWDQPQHF. Combining the CDR3 with reference TRBV2 and TRBJ1-5 gives the whole variable domain EPEVTQTPSHQVTQMGQEVILRCVPISNHLYFYWYRQILGQKVEFLVSFYNNEISEKSEIFDDQFSVERPDGSNFTLKIRSTKLEDSAMYFCASSGGQWDQPQHFGDGTRLSIL.

The chain joins TRBV19 to TRBJ2-4; TRBD1 matches 9 bases. This CDR3 is built from 17 residues. V was clipped by 5 bases and J by 2 bases; unmatched bases: 10. Germline lookup yields CDR1 LNHDA and CDR2 SQIVND (reference sequence). CDR3 DNA sequence: TGTGCCAGTAGTGCCCAGACAGGGGGAGTAACCAAAAACATTCAGTACTTC. This sequence encodes CASSAQTGGVTKNIQYF.

The CDR3 region has the DNA TGTGCCAGTAGTATCAGGGGACCCGGTGGAGGAAACACCATATATTTT. This gives the protein CASSIRGPGGGNTIYF. The chain recombines TRBV19 with TRBJ1-3; D may be TRBD1 (6 bases). The V gene's germline CDR1 is LNHDA and CDR2 SQIVND (reference sequence). This CDR3 contains 16 residues. The V and J ends lost 3 bases and 4 bases respectively, with 16 bases between them.

The J gene is TRBJ1-4, the V gene TRBV4-3; 8 nucleotides match TRBD1. Germline V gives CDR1 LGHNA, CDR2 YSLEER. The ends lost 1 base at V and 4 bases at J; junction bases unmatched: 2. There are 15 residues in the CDR3. As DNA, the CDR3 is TGCGCCAGCAGCCAAGGGACAGGGAATAATGAAAAACTGTTTTTT. This encodes CASSQGTGNNEKLFF.

The chain couples TRBV19 to TRBJ2-5; 7 positions agree with TRBD2. CDR1 LNHDA and CDR2 SQIVND come from the germline V gene (reference sequence). The CDR3 sequence is 14 residues long. V was clipped by 5 bases and J by 5 bases; unmatched bases: 8. The CDR3 reads CASSPEGGWETQYF. CDR3 DNA: TGTGCCAGTAGTCCCGAGGGAGGGTGGGAGACCCAGTACTTC.

This clone was recorded only once. The gene calls are TRBV7-2 and TRBJ2-6; 7 nucleotides match TRBD1. This CDR3 is built from 15 residues. Germline lookup yields CDR1 SGHTA and CDR2 FQGNSA. The ends lost 2 bases at V and 2 bases at J; junction bases unmatched: 0. As DNA, the CDR3 is TGTGCCAGCAGCTTACAGGGGGCTGGGGCCAACGTCCTGACTTTC. This translates into CASSLQGAGANVLTF. Drawing the rest from reference TRBV7-2 and TRBJ2-6, the complete variable domain is GAGVSQSPSNKVTEKGKDVELRCDPISGHTALYWYRQSLGQGLEFLIYFQGNSAPDKSGLPSDRFSAERTGGSVSTLTIQRTQQEDSAVYLCASSLQGAGANVLTFGAGSRLTVL.

CDR3 nucleotides: TGTGCCAGCAACCTACAGGGGGTGCCCTACAATGAGCAGTTCTTC. As protein: CASNLQGVPYNEQFF. The rearrangement joins TRBV9 to TRBJ2-1; TRBD1 agrees at 8 bases. The V gene end was trimmed by 6 bases and the J gene end by 2 bases; junction bases not matched to a gene: 7. CDR3 length: 15 residues. Germline CDR1 is SGDLS and CDR2 is YYNGEE.